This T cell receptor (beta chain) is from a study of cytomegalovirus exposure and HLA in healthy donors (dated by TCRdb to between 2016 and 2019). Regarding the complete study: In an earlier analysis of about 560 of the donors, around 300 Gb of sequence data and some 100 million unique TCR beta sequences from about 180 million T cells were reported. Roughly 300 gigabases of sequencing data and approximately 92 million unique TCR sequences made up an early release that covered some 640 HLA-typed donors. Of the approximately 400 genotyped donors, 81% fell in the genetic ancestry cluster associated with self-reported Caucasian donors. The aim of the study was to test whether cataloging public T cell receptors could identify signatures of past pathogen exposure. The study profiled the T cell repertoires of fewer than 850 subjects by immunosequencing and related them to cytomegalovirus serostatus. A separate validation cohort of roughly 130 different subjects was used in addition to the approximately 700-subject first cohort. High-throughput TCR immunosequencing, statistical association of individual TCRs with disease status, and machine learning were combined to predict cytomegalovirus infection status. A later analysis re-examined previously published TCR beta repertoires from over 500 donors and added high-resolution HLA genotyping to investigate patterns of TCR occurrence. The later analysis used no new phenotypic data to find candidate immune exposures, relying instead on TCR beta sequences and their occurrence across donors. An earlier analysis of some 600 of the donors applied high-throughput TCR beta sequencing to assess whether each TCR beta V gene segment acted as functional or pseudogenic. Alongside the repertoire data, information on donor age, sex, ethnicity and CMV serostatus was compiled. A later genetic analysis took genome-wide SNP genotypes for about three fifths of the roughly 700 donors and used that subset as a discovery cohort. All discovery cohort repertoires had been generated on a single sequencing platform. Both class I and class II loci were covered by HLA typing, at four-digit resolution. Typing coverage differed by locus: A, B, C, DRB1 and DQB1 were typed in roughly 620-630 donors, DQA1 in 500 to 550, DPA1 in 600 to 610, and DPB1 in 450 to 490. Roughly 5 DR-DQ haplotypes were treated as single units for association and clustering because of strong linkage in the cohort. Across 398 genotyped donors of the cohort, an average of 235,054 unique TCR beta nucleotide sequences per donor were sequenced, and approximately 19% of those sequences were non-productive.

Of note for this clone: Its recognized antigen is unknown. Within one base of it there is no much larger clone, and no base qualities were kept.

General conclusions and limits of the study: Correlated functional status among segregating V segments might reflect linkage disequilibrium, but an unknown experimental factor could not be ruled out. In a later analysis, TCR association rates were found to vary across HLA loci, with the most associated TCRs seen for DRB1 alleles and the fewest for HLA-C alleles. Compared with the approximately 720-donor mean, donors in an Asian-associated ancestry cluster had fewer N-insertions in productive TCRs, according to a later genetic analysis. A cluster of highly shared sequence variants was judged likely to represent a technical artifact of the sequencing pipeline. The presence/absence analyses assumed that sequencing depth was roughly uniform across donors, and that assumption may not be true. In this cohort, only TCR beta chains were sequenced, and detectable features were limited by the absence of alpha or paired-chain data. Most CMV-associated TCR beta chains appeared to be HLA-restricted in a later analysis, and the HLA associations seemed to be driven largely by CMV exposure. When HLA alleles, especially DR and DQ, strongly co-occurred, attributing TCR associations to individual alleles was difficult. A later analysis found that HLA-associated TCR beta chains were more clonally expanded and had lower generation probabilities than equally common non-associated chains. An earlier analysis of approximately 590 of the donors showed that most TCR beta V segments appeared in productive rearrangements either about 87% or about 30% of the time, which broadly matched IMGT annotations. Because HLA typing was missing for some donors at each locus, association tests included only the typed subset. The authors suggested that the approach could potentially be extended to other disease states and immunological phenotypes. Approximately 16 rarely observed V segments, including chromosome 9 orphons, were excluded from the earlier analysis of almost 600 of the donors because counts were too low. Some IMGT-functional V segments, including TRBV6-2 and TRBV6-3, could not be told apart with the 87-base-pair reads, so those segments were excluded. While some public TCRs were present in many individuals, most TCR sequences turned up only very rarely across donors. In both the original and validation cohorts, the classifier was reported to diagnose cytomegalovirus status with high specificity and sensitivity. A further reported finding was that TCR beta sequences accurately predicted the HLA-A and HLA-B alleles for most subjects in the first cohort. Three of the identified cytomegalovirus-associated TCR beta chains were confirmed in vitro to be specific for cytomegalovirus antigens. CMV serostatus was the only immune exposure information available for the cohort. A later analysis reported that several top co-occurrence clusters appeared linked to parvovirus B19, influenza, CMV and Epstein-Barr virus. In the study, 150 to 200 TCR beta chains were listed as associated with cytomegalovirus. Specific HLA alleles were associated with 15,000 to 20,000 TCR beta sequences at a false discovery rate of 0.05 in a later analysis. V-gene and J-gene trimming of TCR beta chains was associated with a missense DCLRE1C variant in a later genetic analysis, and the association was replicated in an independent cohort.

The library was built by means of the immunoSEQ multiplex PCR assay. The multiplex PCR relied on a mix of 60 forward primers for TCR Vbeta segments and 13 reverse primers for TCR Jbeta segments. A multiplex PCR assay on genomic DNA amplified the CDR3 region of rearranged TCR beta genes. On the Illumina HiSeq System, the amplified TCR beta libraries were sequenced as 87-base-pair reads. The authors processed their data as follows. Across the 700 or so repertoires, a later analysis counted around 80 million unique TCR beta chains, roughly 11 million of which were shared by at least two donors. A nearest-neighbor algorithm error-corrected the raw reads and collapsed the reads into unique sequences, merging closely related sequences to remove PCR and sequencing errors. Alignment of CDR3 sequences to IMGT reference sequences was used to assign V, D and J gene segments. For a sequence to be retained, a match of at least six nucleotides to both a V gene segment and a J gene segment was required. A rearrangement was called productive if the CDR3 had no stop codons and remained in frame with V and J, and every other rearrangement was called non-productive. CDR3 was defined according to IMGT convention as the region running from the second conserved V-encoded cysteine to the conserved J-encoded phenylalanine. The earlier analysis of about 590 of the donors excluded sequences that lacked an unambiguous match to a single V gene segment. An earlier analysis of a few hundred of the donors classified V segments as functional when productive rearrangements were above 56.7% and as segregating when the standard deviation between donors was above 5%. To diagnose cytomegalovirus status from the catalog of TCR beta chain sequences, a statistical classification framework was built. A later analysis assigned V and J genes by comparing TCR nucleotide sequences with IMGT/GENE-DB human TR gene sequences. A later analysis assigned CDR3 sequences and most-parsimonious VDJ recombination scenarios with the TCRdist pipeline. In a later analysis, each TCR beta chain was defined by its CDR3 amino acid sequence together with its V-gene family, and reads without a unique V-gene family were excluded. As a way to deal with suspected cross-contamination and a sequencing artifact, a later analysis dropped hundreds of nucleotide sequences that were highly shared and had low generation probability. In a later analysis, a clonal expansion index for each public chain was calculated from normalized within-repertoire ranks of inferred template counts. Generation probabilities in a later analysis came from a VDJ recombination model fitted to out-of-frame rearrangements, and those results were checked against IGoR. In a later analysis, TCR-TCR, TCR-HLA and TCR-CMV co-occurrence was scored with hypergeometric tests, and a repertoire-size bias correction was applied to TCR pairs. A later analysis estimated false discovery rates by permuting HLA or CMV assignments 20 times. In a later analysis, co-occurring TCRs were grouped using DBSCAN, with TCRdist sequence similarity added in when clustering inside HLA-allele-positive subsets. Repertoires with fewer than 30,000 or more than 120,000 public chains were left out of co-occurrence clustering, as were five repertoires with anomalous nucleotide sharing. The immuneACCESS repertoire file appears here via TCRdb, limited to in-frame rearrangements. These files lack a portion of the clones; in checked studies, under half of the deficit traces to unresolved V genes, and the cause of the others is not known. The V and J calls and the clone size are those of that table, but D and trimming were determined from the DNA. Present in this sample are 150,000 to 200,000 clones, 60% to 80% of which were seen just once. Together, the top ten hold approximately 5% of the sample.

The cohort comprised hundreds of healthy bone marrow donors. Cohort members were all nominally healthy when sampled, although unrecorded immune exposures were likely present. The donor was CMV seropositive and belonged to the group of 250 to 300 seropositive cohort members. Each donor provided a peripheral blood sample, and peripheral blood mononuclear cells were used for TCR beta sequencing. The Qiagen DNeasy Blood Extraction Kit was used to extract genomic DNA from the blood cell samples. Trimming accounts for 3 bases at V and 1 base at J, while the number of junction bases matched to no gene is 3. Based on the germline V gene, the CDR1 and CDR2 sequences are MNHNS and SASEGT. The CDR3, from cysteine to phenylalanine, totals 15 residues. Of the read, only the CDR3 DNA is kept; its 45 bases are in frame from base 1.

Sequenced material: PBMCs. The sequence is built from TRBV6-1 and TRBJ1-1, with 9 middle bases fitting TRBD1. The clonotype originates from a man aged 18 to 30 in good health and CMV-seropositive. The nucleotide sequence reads TGTGCCAGCAGTGATCCGGGACAGGGGAACACTGAAGCTTTCTTT. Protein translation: CASSDPGQGNTEAFF.